These 10 T cell receptor beta chains came from one sample sequenced in a study of blood T cell repertoires in COVID-19 (dated by TCRdb to about 2020). Library method: the immunoSEQ multiplex PCR assay. TCRdb stores this immuneACCESS table with in-frame sequences only. Part of the clones is absent; in the studies checked, under half of the shortfall reflects unresolved V genes, and no reason is known for the rest. For this sample there are about 56,000 clones; around 89% appear just once. In total, the top ten clones hold roughly a fifth of the sample. The specimen was peripheral blood. Receptors were obtained from a human donor in a cohort sampled during active COVID-19.

This chain connects TRBV4-2 to TRBJ1-1; unclear D gene. CDR1 is LGHNA, CDR2 YNFKEQ, per germline. V dropped 1 base and J dropped 0 bases, with 6 bases sitting between them. CDR3 length: 14 residues. Here the CDR3 DNA reads TGTGCCAGCAGCCAAGCGGGTTTGAACACTGAAGCTTTCTTT. Its protein product is CASSQAGLNTEAFF.

This chain links TRBV7-2 with TRBJ2-7, with a possible D match to TRBD2 (5 bases). This CDR3 contains 14 residues. V lost 2 bases, J lost 2 bases, and 10 bases lay in between. The V gene's germline CDR1 is SGHTA and CDR2 FQGNSA. The CDR3 DNA follows: TGTGCCAGCAGCTTACCCGGGAAACCCTACGAGCAGTACTTC. Its translation: CASSLPGKPYEQYF.

The chain recombines TRBV7-9 with TRBJ2-2, with 10 bases fitting TRBD1. CDR1 and CDR2 from the germline V gene are SEHNR and FQNEAQ (reference sequence). CDR3 length: 16 residues. V dropped 5 bases and J dropped 6; count of bases not matched to a gene: 9. CDR3: CASSPDRGRKAGELFF. The CDR3 DNA follows: TGTGCCAGCAGCCCCGACAGGGGGCGGAAAGCCGGGGAGCTGTTTTTT.

This chain links TRBV25-1 with TRBJ1-5, with D unresolved. CDR1 is MGHDK, CDR2 SYGVNS, per germline. Trimming shortened V by 4 bases and J by 7 bases, and 14 bases separated the two germline ends. The CDR3 length is 14 residues. CDR3 amino acids: CASSGQTPEQPQHF. For the CDR3, the DNA is TGTGCCAGCAGTGGTCAGACACCCGAACAGCCCCAGCATTTT.

The V call is TRBV18, the J call TRBJ1-3; D gene unclear. There are 18 residues in the CDR3. Trimming shortened V by 3 bases and J by 2 bases, and 20 bases separated the two germline ends. Germline CDR1 is KGHSH and CDR2 is LQKENI. The CDR3 protein is CASSPPIIYSPPGNTIYF. CDR3 DNA sequence: TGTGCCAGCTCACCGCCAATTATCTATAGTCCTCCTGGAAACACCATATATTTT.

In its sample, this clone was seen once. The rearrangement joins TRBV27 to TRBJ1-2; 10 nucleotides line up with TRBD1. Germline lookup yields CDR1 MNHEY and CDR2 SMNVEV (reference sequence). V shed 3 bases, J shed 6 bases, and the junction held 13 bases outside the gene matches. This CDR3 has 17 amino acids. The CDR3: CASSFYRDRGPKDGYTF. CDR3 sequence (DNA): TGTGCCAGCAGTTTTTACCGGGACAGGGGACCGAAGGATGGCTACACCTTC.

The chain couples TRBV5-4 to TRBJ2-5, with 8 bases identical to TRBD1. From germline, CDR1 is SGHNT and CDR2 YYREEE (reference sequence). This CDR3 is built from 13 residues. Trimming at V came to 4 bases and at J to 1 base, leaving 0 bases not matched to a gene. The chain's CDR3 is CASSGTGQETQYF. In nucleotides, the CDR3 is TGTGCCAGCAGCGGGACAGGCCAAGAGACCCAGTACTTC.

The V gene is TRBV16, the J gene TRBJ1-6; D is unclear. The CDR3 has 16 amino acids. V shed 2 bases and J shed 7 bases, with 15 bases lying between them. Germline assignment: CDR1 KGHSY and CDR2 FQNENV. The CDR3 bases are TGTGCCAGCAGCCAAGAGGTGCCGGCTCGGAATTCACCCCTCCACTTT. It translates to CASSQEVPARNSPLHF.

This chain connects TRBV5-1 to TRBJ2-2, with 8 positions matching TRBD1. Trimming cost V 1 base and J 5 bases; bases outside gene matches: 7. The CDR3 spans 16 residues. The germline V gene has CDR1 SGHRS and CDR2 YFSETQ. The CDR3 nucleotides are TGCGCCAGCAGCTTGCCCACAGGGGGTGGAACCGGGGAGCTGTTTTTT. It specifies CASSLPTGGGTGELFF. The variable domain in full, completed from reference TRBV5-1 and TRBJ2-2, reads KAGVTQTPRYLIKTRGQQVTLSCSPISGHRSVSWYQQTPGQGLQFLFEYFSETQRNKGNFPGRFSGRQFSNSRSEMNVSTLELGDSALYLCASSLPTGGGTGELFFGEGSRLTVL.

The sample holds one count of this clone. The V gene is TRBV18, the J gene TRBJ2-7; D is possibly TRBD2 (6 bases). Germline V lookup: CDR1 KGHSH, CDR2 LQKENI. This CDR3 region has 14 residues. V was pared by 2 bases and J by 0 bases, with 8 bases between. The CDR3 loop reads CASSPGGNSYEQYF. The CDR3 DNA reads as TGTGCCAGCTCACCAGGGGGGAACTCCTACGAGCAGTACTTC.